The 9 T cell receptor beta chains below all came from one sample that was sequenced in a study of cytomegalovirus exposure and HLA in healthy donors. PCR amplification relied on 60 Vbeta primers (plus 13 Jbeta primers). Measured with immunoSEQ multiplex PCR; TCRdb has only the in-frame clones, and not every one. This table holds under 250,000 clones, 70% to 80% found once. The material sequenced was PBMCs. Every receptor here comes from a male donor in good health and CMV-seronegative.

The chain couples TRBV2 to TRBJ1-2; a weak D match, TRBD1 (6 bases). This CDR3 has 15 residues. Germline CDR1 reads SNHLY; CDR2 reads FYNNEI. Trimming left V 4 bases short and J 3 bases short, with 15 bases between. CDR3: CASSVEFGQYYGYTF. As DNA, the CDR3 is TGTGCCAGCAGTGTGGAGTTCGGACAGTACTATGGCTACACCTTC.

V is TRBV27 and J is TRBJ2-7, with 9 bases identical to TRBD2. Germline CDR1 is MNHEY and CDR2 is SMNVEV (reference sequence). The CDR3 loop spans 14 amino acids. Germline trimming cut 5 bases from V and 5 bases from J; bases unmatched to any gene: 7. CDR3 nucleotide sequence: TGTGCCAGCAGTATTAGCGGGAGAATCGACGAGCAGTACTTC. It yields the protein CASSISGRIDEQYF.

The rearrangement links TRBV5-1 to TRBJ2-5; 10 bases are shared with TRBD1. The CDR3 has 15 amino acids. V lost 1 base to trimming and J lost 5 bases; unmatched junction nucleotides: 5. The germline V gene has CDR1 SGHRS and CDR2 YFSETQ. CDR3: CASSLRTGGGETQYF. The CDR3 nucleotides read TGCGCCAGCAGCTTGAGGACAGGGGGTGGGGAGACCCAGTACTTC.

The chain's CDR3 is CASSFTRRWETQYF. For the CDR3, the DNA is TGTGCCAGCAGCTTTACTAGGAGGTGGGAGACCCAGTACTTC. V gene TRBV5-4 combines with J gene TRBJ2-5, with D perhaps matching TRBD2 (5 bases). Germline V lookup: CDR1 SGHNT, CDR2 YYREEE (reference sequence). The CDR3 covers 14 residues. Deletions cut 2 bases from V and 5 bases from J, with 13 bases between.

This clone has a handful of counts. The DNA for the CDR3 is TGTGCCAGCAGTTACTCCGGACGGGAGAACACTGAAGCTTTCTTT. This codes for CASSYSGRENTEAFF. The genes are TRBV6-6 and TRBJ1-1; no clear D. The ends were cut back, 0 bases at V and 1 base at J, with 9 bases in the middle. CDR1 and CDR2 from the germline V gene are MNHNY and SVGAGI (reference sequence). This CDR3 has 15 amino acids.

J is TRBJ1-1 and V is TRBV27; 11 bases match TRBD1. The V gene's germline CDR1 is MNHEY and CDR2 SMNVEV (reference sequence). CDR3 length: 15 amino acids. With V trimmed by 3 bases and J by 4 bases, 4 bases remained unmatched. CDR3 DNA sequence: TGTGCCAGCAGTTTGGTCGGGACAGGGGGCACTGAAGCTTTCTTT. Translating gives CASSLVGTGGTEAFF.

V is TRBV9 and J is TRBJ2-5, with 7 positions matching TRBD2. This CDR3 is 13 amino acids long. V lost 2 bases and J lost 8; bases outside the gene matches: 6. Germline loops: CDR1 SGDLS, CDR2 YYNGEE. In nucleotides, the CDR3 is TGTGCCAGCAGCGTCGCGGGAGAAGGAACCCAGTACTTC. Translated, it gives CASSVAGEGTQYF.

The sample holds a few counts of this clone. Here the CDR3 reads CASSLATGPSYEQYF. DNA for the CDR3: TGTGCCAGCAGTTTAGCAACAGGGCCATCCTACGAGCAGTACTTC. The V and J genes are TRBV28 and TRBJ2-5; D possibly corresponds to TRBD1 (6 bases). The end of the DNA is better explained by TRBJ2-7, so the J call may be wrong. This CDR3 is built from 15 residues. Per the germline V gene, CDR1 is MDHEN and CDR2 is SYDVKM.

The chain has TRBV19 and TRBJ1-1; D is unresolved. This CDR3 contains 11 residues. Per germline, CDR1 LNHDA and CDR2 SQIVND (reference sequence). Trimming took 9 bases from V and 6 from J, leaving 11 bases between them. CDR3 sequence: CASTEVPEAFF. In DNA form, the CDR3 reads TGTGCCAGCACCGAGGTCCCTGAAGCTTTCTTT.